This TCR beta chain was documented in a study of CD8+ T cells in alopecia areata. The germline V gene has CDR1 GTSNPN and CDR2 SVGIG (reference sequence). This CDR3 contains 12 residues. The V end lost 4 bases, the J end lost 10 bases, and 13 bases lay between the germline ends. Sample treatment: oral pan-JAK inhibitor, 5-10 mg twice daily. Study-wide points: Possibly because of HLA-related factors, TCR sharing was less clear across patients than in mice.

Isolated RNA was reverse transcribed into cDNA used as the sequencing template. Produced via immunoSEQ multiplex PCR; TCRdb's table is partial and in-frame only. The table includes 150,000 to 200,000 clones, about three fifths detected once. A word on this clone: Its antigen is undetermined.

The gene calls are TRBV30 and TRBJ1-4; D not resolved. This sample comprised CD4+ T cells sorted from blood, obtained at week 24, from a patient treated with tofacitinib. This TCR was recovered from a human donor with alopecia areata. In DNA, the CDR3 is TGTGCCTGGAACGTTGGCAGCGGAAAACTGTTTTTT. This gives the protein CAWNVGSGKLFF.